A selection of T cell receptor beta chains follows, all from one sample in a study of graft-versus-host responses after intestinal transplantation. The antigens of these receptors remain unknown. Repertoires were generated with immunoSEQ multiplex PCR, while TCRdb's copy carries only in-frame clones and drops some. The data contain 80,000 to 100,000 clones, roughly nine tenths of them seen just once; the ten biggest clones take up approximately 0.11%. The specimen was unstimulated CD4+ T cells sorted from spleen or lymph node cells, collected before intestinal transplant. The source of these receptors is a human donor who received an intestinal transplant. The CDR3 runs from the conserved cysteine through the conserved F or W. A D gene is named only where the DNA matches it firmly. The listing skips clone size in some rows; elsewhere it reads once, few, many or a size class.

CDR3nt	CDR3aa	j_gene	d_gene	abundance	v_gene
TGTGCCAGCAGTTCCCGAATCGGGGCTGAAGCTTTCTTT	CASSSRIGAEAFF	TRBJ1-1	-	few	TRBV6-6
TGTGCCATCAGCCCCGGGGGGGGGAGCACAGATACGCAGTATTTT	CAISPGGGSTDTQYF	TRBJ2-3	TRBD2	-	TRBV10-3
TGCGCCAGCAGCTTGGCCGGGACAGGGGGCGCCTCTGGAAACACCATATATTTT	CASSLAGTGGASGNTIYF	TRBJ1-3	TRBD1	-	TRBV5-1
TGTGCCACTTCTGGGGGGGCTCAGCCCCAGCATTTT	CATSGGAQPQHF	TRBJ1-5	-	-	TRBV10-3
TGTGCCAGCAGCCCGGGACTAGCGAGGGGGTACAATGAGCAGTTCTTC	CASSPGLARGYNEQFF	TRBJ2-1	TRBD2	-	TRBV6-6
TGTGCCAGCAGTGAGATAAGGCAGGGAGGTCATGAGCAGTTCTTC	CASSEIRQGGHEQFF	TRBJ2-1	-	-	TRBV6-1
TGTGCCAGCAGCGAATCGGGACTAGCGGGGGGGCGGGAGACCCAGTACTTC	CASSESGLAGGRETQYF	TRBJ2-5	TRBD2	-	TRBV7-9
TGTGCCAGCAGCAAGACTAGCGGGGGGTTCTATGAGCAGTTCTTC	CASSKTSGGFYEQFF	TRBJ2-1	TRBD2	-	TRBV11-2
TGTGCCAGCAGAATAGGGACATCCACGGGGTACGAGCAGTACTTC	CASRIGTSTGYEQYF	TRBJ2-7	-	-	TRBV28
TGCGCCAGCAGCTTGATCGGGGGGGACAATGAGCAGTTCTTC	CASSLIGGDNEQFF	TRBJ2-1	TRBD2	-	TRBV5-1
TGTGCCAGCAGTCCGCTAGGGGGGGTTCTTTCTAATGAGCAGTTCTTC	CASSPLGGVLSNEQFF	TRBJ2-1	-	-	TRBV27
TGTGCCAGCAGCTCTCAGGGCCGGGATACGCAGTATTTT	CASSSQGRDTQYF	TRBJ2-3	-	-	TRBV7-3
TGTGCCAGCCCTAGGGACAGCGAGCAGTTCTTC	CASPRDSEQFF	TRBJ2-1	TRBD1	-	TRBV6-1
TGTGCCAGCTCACCACCGTCAGGGATCTATGGCTACACCTTC	CASSPPSGIYGYTF	TRBJ1-2	-	-	TRBV18
TGTGCCATCGGTTGGGGGGGTGCTGAAGCTTTCTTT	CAIGWGGAEAFF	TRBJ1-1	-	-	TRBV10-3
TGTGCCATCAACGAGGGTCGGGGGGGCTTCGGGGAGCTGTTTTTT	CAINEGRGGFGELFF	TRBJ2-2	TRBD2	-	TRBV10-3
TGCGCCAGCAGCCCGACCCGGGGGGTCCAAAATTCACCCCTCCACTTT	CASSPTRGVQNSPLHF	TRBJ1-6	-	-	TRBV5-1
TGCGCCAGCAGCAGGCAGGCTAATGAAAAACTGTTTTTT	CASSRQANEKLFF	TRBJ1-4	-	-	TRBV4-1
TGTGCCAGCAGCGTAGGGCTCCTGTGGGGGACACACTCTGGGGCCAACGTCCTGACTTTC	CASSVGLLWGTHSGANVLTF	TRBJ2-6	-	-	TRBV9
TGCGCCAGCAGTGCAGGAACCTACTATGGCTACACCTTC	CASSAGTYYGYTF	TRBJ1-2	-	-	TRBV10-1
TGCAGCGTTGTCGGCGGTGGGAATGAGCAGTTCTTC	CSVVGGGNEQFF	TRBJ2-1	-	-	TRBV29-1
TGCGCCAGCAGCTCGCCGGACAGGGGGGCTCAAGGCTACACCTTC	CASSSPDRGAQGYTF	TRBJ1-2	TRBD1	-	TRBV5-1
TGTGCCAGCAGCCAACAGGGGTGGGGAAACACCATATATTTT	CASSQQGWGNTIYF	TRBJ1-3	TRBD1	-	TRBV6-1
TGTGCCAGCAGTTACTTCGCTAGCGGGGGATCCGGGGAGCTGTTTTTT	CASSYFASGGSGELFF	TRBJ2-2	TRBD2	-	TRBV6-5
TGTGCCATCCGGGAGGATTTTTTATACCACGAGCAGTACTTC	CAIREDFLYHEQYF	TRBJ2-7	TRBD2	once	TRBV10-3
TGTGCCAGCAGCCCGAGAACGCTAGCGGGGGGTTACAATGAGCAGTTCTTC	CASSPRTLAGGYNEQFF	TRBJ2-1	TRBD2	-	TRBV7-6
TGTGCCCGAGCCGTTCTGGGCACAGATACGCAGTATTTT	CARAVLGTDTQYF	TRBJ2-3	-	-	TRBV2
TGTGCTAGCAGTTCCGGAGATGGGTCACCCCTCCACTTT	CASSSGDGSPLHF	TRBJ1-6	-	-	TRBV7-2
TGCGCCAGCAGCCCGCTCCGGGGCACAGATACGCAGTATTTT	CASSPLRGTDTQYF	TRBJ2-3	-	-	TRBV5-1
TGTGCCAGCAGCCCCATTGGGGAGTATGGCTACACCTTC	CASSPIGEYGYTF	TRBJ1-2	-	once	TRBV7-9
TGTGTCAGCAGTTACAGGGGAGGTACGCAGTATTTT	CVSSYRGGTQYF	TRBJ2-3	-	-	TRBV6-5
TGTGCCAGTAGTATAGATCGAGGGAGGACTGAAGCTTTCTTT	CASSIDRGRTEAFF	TRBJ1-1	-	-	TRBV19
TGTGCCATCAGTGACCCTAGTGCGGGGGGGGCCGCCGGGGAGCTGTTTTTT	CAISDPSAGGAAGELFF	TRBJ2-2	TRBD2	-	TRBV10-3
TGTGCCAGCGGACTAGCGGGGGGTTCGAACACCGGGGAGCTGTTTTTT	CASGLAGGSNTGELFF	TRBJ2-2	TRBD2	-	TRBV2
TGTGCCATCAGTGATCAGGTTACGGGACTGGGAGGCTACACCTTC	CAISDQVTGLGGYTF	TRBJ1-2	-	-	TRBV10-3
TGCGCCAGCAGCCCGTCCCGGGACAGGGTCCGGTCACCCCTCCACTTT	CASSPSRDRVRSPLHF	TRBJ1-6	TRBD1	few	TRBV5-1
TGTGCCAGCAGCTTAGAAGGGAGCCAAGAGACCCAGTACTTC	CASSLEGSQETQYF	TRBJ2-5	-	-	TRBV7-9